This is a list of T cell receptor beta chains from one sample in a study of CD4 T cells in relation to SARS-CoV-2 and coronaviruses. These receptors have no known antigen. The assay was immunoSEQ multiplex PCR, and TCRdb's table has in-frame clones only and misses some. The table records 20,000 to 30,000 clones, around 76% of them present only once. The specimen sequenced was CD4+ T cells from PBMCs, cultured in vitro. The source of these receptors is a human donor in good health. The CDR3 runs from the conserved cysteine through the conserved F or W. A D gene is named only where the DNA matches it firmly. Not all rows give a size; the values are once, few, many and, for expanded clones, a class.

D	size	length	J	V	DNA	CDR3
TRBD2	-	17	TRBJ2-2	TRBV28	TGTGCCAGCAGACTAGGAAGCGGGATAGGAAACGCCGGGGAGCTGTTTTTT	CASRLGSGIGNAGELFF
TRBD1	-	16	TRBJ2-7	TRBV11-1	TGTGCCAGCAGCTTAGCCCCCGGGACAGCAGCTTCCGAGCAGTACTTC	CASSLAPGTAASEQYF
TRBD1	-	14	TRBJ1-6	TRBV30	TGTGCCTGGAGACCGGGACAGTATAATTCACCCCTCCACTTT	CAWRPGQYNSPLHF
-	few	13	TRBJ1-6	TRBV7-3	TGTGCCAGCAGCCCGGGCCGGCGCGAGCTCCTCCACTTT	CASSPGRRELLHF
-	few	13	TRBJ2-2	TRBV30	TGTGCCTGGAGTGTCCAAGACACCGGGGAGCTGTTTTTT	CAWSVQDTGELFF
TRBD1	-	18	TRBJ1-4	TRBV2	TGTGCCAGCAGTGAGAGACGACAGGGGTCGATTTTGGATGAAAAACTGTTTTTT	CASSERRQGSILDEKLFF
TRBD1	few	16	TRBJ1-4	TRBV4-1	TGCGCCAGCAGCCAGAGTGCCCCAGGGGGCTTTGAAAAACTGTTTTTT	CASSQSAPGGFEKLFF
-	-	15	TRBJ2-1	TRBV27	TGTGCCAGCAGCTATATATATGGGAGTATGGCACGCGTCTTCTTC	CASSYIYGSMARVFF
-	-	11	TRBJ2-5	TRBV6-1	TGTGCCAGCAGTGACCTGGAGACCCAGTACTTC	CASSDLETQYF
TRBD1	-	14	TRBJ1-5	TRBV30	TGTGCCTGGAGTGTCGGACAGGGGAATCAGCCCCAGCATTTT	CAWSVGQGNQPQHF
-	-	17	TRBJ2-1	TRBV7-9	TGTGCCAGCAGCAAATTCCAGACTCGGGGATTTTACAATGAGCAGTTCTTC	CASSKFQTRGFYNEQFF
TRBD2	-	17	TRBJ2-6	TRBV6-4	TGTGCCAGCAGTGCCGGGACTAGCGGCTCTGGGGCCAACGTCCTGACTTTC	CASSAGTSGSGANVLTF
TRBD1	-	15	TRBJ2-3	TRBV5-1	TGCGCCAGCAGCCCAAACAGGGGAATCACAGATACGCAGTATTTT	CASSPNRGITDTQYF
-	-	15	TRBJ2-7	TRBV18	TGTGCCAGCTCAGCTCTCAGGACCTTCTCCTACGAGCAGTACTTC	CASSALRTFSYEQYF
-	-	13	TRBJ2-1	TRBV28	TGTGCCAGCAGCCAGGGCCCCTACAATGAGCAGTTCTTC	CASSQGPYNEQFF
-	-	16	TRBJ1-5	TRBV3-1/TRBV3-2	TGTGCCAGCAGCCAAGATCTCCCACTAGGTGTCCAGCCCCAGCATTTT	CASSQDLPLGVQPQHF
-	once	14	TRBJ1-1	TRBV7-2	TGTGCCAGCAGCGTAACAGGGAGGGGCACTGAAGCTTTCTTT	CASSVTGRGTEAFF
-	-	15	TRBJ2-1	TRBV2	TGTGCCAGCAGGGGACCGGGGTCGGTGGGAGATGAGCAGTTCTTC	CASRGPGSVGDEQFF
TRBD1	-	15	TRBJ2-2	TRBV6-5	TGTGCCAGCCGACAGGGGACTTCTAACACCGGGGAGCTGTTTTTT	CASRQGTSNTGELFF
-	-	16	TRBJ2-3	TRBV9	TGTGCCAGCAGCGGAGGGGGGAACTGGCTCGCAGATACGCAGTATTTT	CASSGGGNWLADTQYF
-	-	16	TRBJ1-1	TRBV30	TGTGCCTGGAGTGCGCTCCTTTGGACCGTGAACACTGAAGCTTTCTTT	CAWSALLWTVNTEAFF
TRBD1	-	14	TRBJ1-1	TRBV3-1/TRBV3-2	TGTGCCAGCAGCCAAGATCAACAGGGGGCAATAGCTTTCTTT	CASSQDQQGAIAFF
-	few	16	TRBJ1-3	TRBV5-1	TGCGCCAGCAGCTTCTTCCCGGGGGCGGTTGGAAACACCATATATTTT	CASSFFPGAVGNTIYF
TRBD2	-	16	TRBJ2-2	TRBV5-4	TGTGCCAGCAGACCAGGGACTAGCGGGAGTGGCGGGGAGCTGTTTTTT	CASRPGTSGSGGELFF
-	-	15	TRBJ1-3	TRBV25-1	TGTGCCAGCAGTGAATACCCTGGTCCCGGAAACACCATATATTTT	CASSEYPGPGNTIYF
-	-	14	TRBJ2-5	TRBV5-1	TGCGCCAGCAGCTTGGTCTCTCGAGCGACGCCCCAGTACTTC	CASSLVSRATPQYF
TRBD1	-	15	TRBJ2-5	TRBV5-8	TGTGCCAGCAGCTTGGGGGACAGGTCGTCTTGGGCCCAGTACTTC	CASSLGDRSSWAQYF
TRBD1	-	16	TRBJ2-1	TRBV9	TGTGCCAGCAGCGGGTGGGGGACAGGGGGAATTAATGAGCAGTTCTTC	CASSGWGTGGINEQFF
-	few	13	TRBJ1-6	TRBV6-5	TGTGCCAGCAGCGATGCAGGGAATTCACCCCTCCACTTT	CASSDAGNSPLHF
-	-	12	TRBJ2-5	TRBV5-1	TGCGCCAGCAGCCATGGTGGGGAGACCCAGTACTTC	CASSHGGETQYF
-	-	16	TRBJ2-1	TRBV6-4	TGTGCCAGCAGTGACTCTGACCAAGCCTCCTACAATGAGCAGTTCTTC	CASSDSDQASYNEQFF
TRBD1	-	15	TRBJ1-5	TRBV2	TGTGCCAGCAGTGCGGACAGGGGGGTCAATCAGCCCCAGCATTTT	CASSADRGVNQPQHF
-	-	14	TRBJ2-1	TRBV7-6	TGTGCCAGCAGCTTAGCAATGGAAGGGATTGGTGTGTTCTTC	CASSLAMEGIGVFF
-	once	15	TRBJ2-7	TRBV15	TGTGCCACCAGCAGCGACGTCAGGGGTTTTAACGAGCAGTACTTC	CATSSDVRGFNEQYF
-	-	11	TRBJ2-7	TRBV7-9	TGTGCCAGCAGCGTCTCCTACGAGCAGTACTTC	CASSVSYEQYF
-	-	14	TRBJ2-7	TRBV5-1	TGCGCCAGCAGCCGGACGGGACCCCACTACGAGCAGTACTTC	CASSRTGPHYEQYF
-	-	14	TRBJ1-1	TRBV30	TGTGCCTGGAGTCGAAACGGGTTGAACACTGAAGCTTTCTTT	CAWSRNGLNTEAFF
-	-	13	TRBJ2-5	TRBV19	TGTGCCAGTAGTAGGACAGCCCAAGAGACCCAGTACTTC	CASSRTAQETQYF
-	-	15	TRBJ2-1	TRBV2	TGTGCCAGCAGCCTGGAAGGGAGGACCCTCGGGGAGCAGTTCTTC	CASSLEGRTLGEQFF
-	-	14	TRBJ1-1	TRBV14	TGTGCCAGCAGCCAAGGCAGGGAGAACACTGAAGCTTTCTTT	CASSQGRENTEAFF
TRBD1	-	12	TRBJ1-4	TRBV9	TGTGCCAGCAACAGGGGGTCTGAAAAACTGTTTTTT	CASNRGSEKLFF